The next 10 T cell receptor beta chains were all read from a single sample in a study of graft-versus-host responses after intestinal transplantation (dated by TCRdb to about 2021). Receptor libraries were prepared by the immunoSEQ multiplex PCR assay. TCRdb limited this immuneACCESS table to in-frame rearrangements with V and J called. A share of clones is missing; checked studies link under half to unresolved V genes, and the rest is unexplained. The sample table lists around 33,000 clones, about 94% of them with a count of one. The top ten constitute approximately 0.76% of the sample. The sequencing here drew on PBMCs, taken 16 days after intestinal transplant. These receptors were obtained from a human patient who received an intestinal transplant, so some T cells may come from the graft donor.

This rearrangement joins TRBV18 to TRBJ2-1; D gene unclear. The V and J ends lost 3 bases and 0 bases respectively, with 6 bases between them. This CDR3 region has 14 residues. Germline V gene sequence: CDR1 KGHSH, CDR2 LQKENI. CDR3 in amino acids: CASSPESSYNEQFF. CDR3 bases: TGTGCCAGCTCACCGGAGAGCTCCTACAATGAGCAGTTCTTC. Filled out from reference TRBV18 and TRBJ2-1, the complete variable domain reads NAGVMQNPRHLVRRRGQEARLRCSPMKGHSHVYWYRQLPEEGLKFMVYLQKENIIDESGMPKERFSAEFPKEGPSILRIQQVVRGDSAAYFCASSPESSYNEQFFGPGTRLTVL.

The CDR3 DNA reads TGTGCCAGCATAGGCGGGAGGTTTTACGAGCAGTACTTC. Amino acids: CASIGGRFYEQYF. This sequence joins TRBV28 and TRBJ2-7, with 8 positions matching TRBD2. The trim removed 7 bases at V and 4 bases at J, leaving 6 bases unmatched. The germline CDR1 and CDR2 sequences are MDHEN and SYDVKM. This CDR3 contains 13 residues.

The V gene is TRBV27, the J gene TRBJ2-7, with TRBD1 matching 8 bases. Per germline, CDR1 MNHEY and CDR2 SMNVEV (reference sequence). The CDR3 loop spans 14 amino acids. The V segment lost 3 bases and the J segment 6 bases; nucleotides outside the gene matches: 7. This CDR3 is CASSFGQGGSEQYF. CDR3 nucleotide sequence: TGTGCCAGCAGTTTCGGACAGGGTGGCAGCGAGCAGTACTTC.

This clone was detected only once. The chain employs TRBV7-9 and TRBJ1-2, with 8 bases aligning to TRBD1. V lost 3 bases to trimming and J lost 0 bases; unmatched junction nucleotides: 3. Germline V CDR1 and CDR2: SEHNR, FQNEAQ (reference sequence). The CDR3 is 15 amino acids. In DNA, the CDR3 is TGTGCCAGCAGCTTGGGGACAGGAGCTAACTATGGCTACACCTTC. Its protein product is CASSLGTGANYGYTF.

The CDR3 protein is CASRFCISYEQYF. The DNA of the CDR3 is TGTGCCAGCAGATTCTGCATCTCCTACGAGCAGTACTTC. V is TRBV6-4 and J is TRBJ2-7, with D hard to call. Germline CDR1 is MRHNA and CDR2 is SNTAGT. The CDR3 is made up of 13 amino acids. V lost 6 bases, J lost 0 bases, and 9 bases lay in between.

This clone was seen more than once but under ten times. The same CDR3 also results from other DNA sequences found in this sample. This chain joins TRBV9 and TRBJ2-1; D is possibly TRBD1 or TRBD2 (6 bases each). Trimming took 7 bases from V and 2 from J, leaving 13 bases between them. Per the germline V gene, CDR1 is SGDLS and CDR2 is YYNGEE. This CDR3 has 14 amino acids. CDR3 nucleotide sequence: TGTGCCAGCGGGGGGCGGGGACCCTACAATGAGCAGTTCTTC. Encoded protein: CASGGRGPYNEQFF.

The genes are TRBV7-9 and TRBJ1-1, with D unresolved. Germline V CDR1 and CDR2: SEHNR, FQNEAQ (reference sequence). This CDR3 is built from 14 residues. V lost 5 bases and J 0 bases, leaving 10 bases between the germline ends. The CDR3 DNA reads TGTGCCAGCAGCCCATCTTCCTTGAACACTGAAGCTTTCTTT. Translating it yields CASSPSSLNTEAFF.

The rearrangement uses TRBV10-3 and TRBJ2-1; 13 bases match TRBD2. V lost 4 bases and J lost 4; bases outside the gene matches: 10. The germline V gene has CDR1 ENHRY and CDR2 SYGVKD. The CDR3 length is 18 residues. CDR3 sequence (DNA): TGTGCCATCAGTGGTACAGGGACTAGCGGGGTAAAATACAATGAGCAGTTCTTC. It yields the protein CAISGTGTSGVKYNEQFF.

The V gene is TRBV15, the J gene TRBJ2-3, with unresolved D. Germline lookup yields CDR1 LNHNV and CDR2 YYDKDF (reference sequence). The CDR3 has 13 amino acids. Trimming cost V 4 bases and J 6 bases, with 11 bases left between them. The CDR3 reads CATSNGMGDTQYF. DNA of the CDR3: TGTGCCACCAGCAACGGAATGGGGGATACGCAGTATTTT.

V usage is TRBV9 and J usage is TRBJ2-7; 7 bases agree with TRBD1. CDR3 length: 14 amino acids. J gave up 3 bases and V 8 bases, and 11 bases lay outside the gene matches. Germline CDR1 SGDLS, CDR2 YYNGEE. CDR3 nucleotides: TGTGCCAGTGCCCGGGGACAGCAATTCTACGAGCAGTACTTC. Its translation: CASARGQQFYEQYF.